This T cell receptor beta chain stems from a study of shared clonotypes between healthy human individuals (dated by TCRdb to between 2020 and 2021). Study-level background: Two women and a few men aged 18 to 49 years were included in the cohort. Per donor, three plates each were used for CD4 naive and CD4 memory, two for CD8 naive, and one for CD8 memory. The study deeply sequenced blood TCR repertoires of several healthy adults to estimate repertoire size and the extent of clonotype sharing between individuals. To increase sequencing depth and limit assay-specific biases, TCR repertoire library preparation and sequencing were carried out by different laboratories using diverse techniques. Leukapheresis yielded between about 0.85 and 10 billion PBMCs per donor.

The V and J ends are trimmed by 6 bases and 4 bases, leaving 9 bases between them. CDR1 and CDR2 (MNHEY, SVGAGI) derive from the germline V gene. Counted from cysteine to phenylalanine, this CDR3 has 12 amino acids. Only the CDR3 part of the read is kept: 36 bases, read in frame from the first base. Broader findings and caveats from the paper: Estimated clonotype richness was generally larger for naive than for memory subsets. Rarefaction of sorted-subset datasets indicated incomplete sequencing despite the large sequencing depth. Compared with non-shared clonotypes, the clonotypes found in all four sorted-subset donors had higher generation probabilities. The small number of donors limited the genetic and exposure-history diversity represented. Pairwise subsampling led to the expectation that sequencing depth would affect the degree of clonotype sharing among donors. Sharing across a handful of donors was observed for around 5% of naive CD4, 3% to 3.5% of naive CD8, 2% to 2.5% of memory CD4, and roughly 0.4% of memory CD8 clonotypes. Sampling was restricted to blood, and TCR repertoires in tissues likely differ from the TCR repertoires found in blood.

Of note for this clone: This clone's antigen is unknown. No base quality information exists; no much larger clone differs at one position.

Using the deep immunoSEQ assay, multiplex PCR amplified TCR CDR3 regions from genomic DNA. For each cell subset, the extracted genomic DNA was distributed evenly across all wells of several immunoSEQ 96-well plates, and each plate served as one replicate. For sorted subsets, roughly 190 ng of genomic DNA, equivalent to some 33,000 T cell genomes, went into each replicate PCR. Purified libraries were quantified with a Qubit 3.0 fluorometer, sized on a Bioanalyzer 2100, and re-quantified with the KAPA Library Quantification kit. Every immunoSEQ 96-well plate was sequenced on a separate single-read 150-cycle Illumina NextSeq 550 flow cell. The original methods were these. Because only junctional sequences without quality scores were contained in the immunoSEQ output, filtering matching that applied to full-length reads could not be performed. To assign V/J genes and CDR3, sequences were annotated against IMGT germline references using PyIR, a Python wrapper for IgBLAST v1.9. Reads were removed for weak V/J assignments (E-value above 1e-6), missing CDR3, stop codons, out-of-frame junctions, or ambiguous translated residues. A V3J clonotype was defined by an identical inferred V gene, J gene, and CDR3 amino acid sequence. Percentage overlap between repertoires was computed as shared unique clonotypes divided by the size of the smaller repertoire. RTK rarefaction, the Chao1 estimator, and Recon v2.1 estimates of unobserved clonotypes were used to assess repertoire richness. For all TCRbeta clonotypes obtained by the gDNA method from a few donors, generation probabilities were computed with OLGA. Sourced from immuneACCESS, this table was stored by TCRdb with only in-frame sequences that have V and J called. A share of the clones is absent; for the studies checked, an unresolved V gene accounts for under half, and the remainder has no known explanation. That table gives V, J and clone size, and the DNA gave D and trimming. Recorded for this sample are about 380,000 clones; roughly 96% of them occurred a single time. Of the sample, around 0.29% falls within the top ten clones.

The donors were healthy, HIV-negative adults with no recently reported acute infections or vaccinations. Every donor was a Caucasian adult living in Nashville, Tennessee, USA. The CD8 memory samples were a combination of magnetically selected CD45RO+ cells and CCR7-negative CD45RA+ effector memory (TemRA) cells. After blood collection by leukapheresis, PBMCs were isolated using Ficoll-Histopaque density gradient centrifugation and then cryopreserved in the vapor phase of liquid nitrogen. Analytical flow cytometry was used to check the purity and quantity of every magnetically sorted T cell population. Genomic DNA was isolated from every sorted fraction and measured by UV absorbance on a Nanodrop 2000c.

The sequenced sample was memory CD8+ T cells sorted from blood. This specimen's cell subset or site label, interpreted: CD45RO+ cells pooled with CCR7-negative TemRA cells. The chain is encoded by TRBV6-5 joined to TRBJ1-1; the D gene cannot be named for sure. The clonotype originates from a man aged 25-45 years in good health. The DNA sequence is as follows: TGTGCCAGCAGATTGGGAGCCACTGAAGCTTTCTTT. The encoded protein is CASRLGATEAFF.